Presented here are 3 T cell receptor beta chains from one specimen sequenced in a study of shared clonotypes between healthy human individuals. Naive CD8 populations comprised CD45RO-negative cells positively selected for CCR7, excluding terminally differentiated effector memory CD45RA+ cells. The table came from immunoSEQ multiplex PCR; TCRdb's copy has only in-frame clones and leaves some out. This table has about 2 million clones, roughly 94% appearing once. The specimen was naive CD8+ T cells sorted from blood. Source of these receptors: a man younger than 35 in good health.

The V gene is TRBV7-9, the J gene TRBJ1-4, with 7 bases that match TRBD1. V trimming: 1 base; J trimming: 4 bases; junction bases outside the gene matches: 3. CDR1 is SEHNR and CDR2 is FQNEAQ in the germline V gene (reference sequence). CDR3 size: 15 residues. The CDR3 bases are TGTGCCAGCAGCTTAGGGGGGGACAGTAATGAAAAACTGTTTTTT. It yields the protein CASSLGGDSNEKLFF.

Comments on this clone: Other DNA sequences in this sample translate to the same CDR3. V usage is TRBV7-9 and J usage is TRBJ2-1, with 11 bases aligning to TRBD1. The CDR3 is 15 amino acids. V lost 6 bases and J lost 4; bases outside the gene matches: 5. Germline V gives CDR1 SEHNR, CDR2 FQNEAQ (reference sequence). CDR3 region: CASSSGQGAYNEQFF. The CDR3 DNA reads TGTGCCAGCAGTTCCGGACAGGGGGCATACAATGAGCAGTTCTTC.

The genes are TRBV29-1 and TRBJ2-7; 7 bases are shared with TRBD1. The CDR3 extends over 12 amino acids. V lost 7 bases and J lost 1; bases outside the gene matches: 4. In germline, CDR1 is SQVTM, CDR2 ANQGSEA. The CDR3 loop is CSGQGYSYEQYF. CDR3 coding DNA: TGCAGCGGACAGGGATATTCCTACGAGCAGTACTTC.